This T cell receptor (beta chain) was sequenced during a study of T cell repertoires in cytomegalovirus infection. Study at large: Based on public TCR beta signatures, there were indications of CMV infection and of a matching HLA type.

This CDR3 has 16 residues. The V gene end was trimmed by 6 bases and the J gene end by 2 bases; junction bases not matched to a gene: 8. Germline V lookup: CDR1 SNHLY, CDR2 FYNNEI. This clonotype was detected only a few times. TCRdb used MiXCR to reprocess the reads, holding one entry per CDR3 protein. The profile covers almost 500,000 distinct CDR3 sequences, with approximately 11% appearing a single time and roughly 10% taken by the ten largest. Sequencing was done on a sample of PBMCs. The chain has TRBV2 and TRBJ2-1; 9 bases line up with TRBD1. This TCR was recovered from a human donor in good health (CMV status not recorded). Some clones in this sample may be carry-over from other donors' samples. CDR3 sequence (DNA): TGTGCCAGCAGGCCCGGGACAGGGTTACCCTACAATGAGCAGTTCTTC. Translating gives CASRPGTGLPYNEQFF.